This T cell receptor (beta chain) was recovered during a study of T cells in Graves' hyperthyroidism and ophthalmopathy (dated by TCRdb to the late 2010s). Describing the broader study: Peripheral blood samples were taken at the time of initial diagnosis, prior to any treatment. According to the paper, TCR Vbeta CDR3 sequencing was carried out on about 140 peripheral blood samples, which came from approximately 43 ophthalmopathy, approximately 78 hyperthyroidism and approximately 17 progressor patients. Thyroid tissue and blood T-cell repertoires from six Graves' hyperthyroidism patients were also compared in the study. The 75 to 100 discovery patients were divided at random into training and test sets in a 7:3 ratio. To identify distinguishing TCR V-J signatures, a discovery cohort of around 100 patients was used, comprising fewer than 45 with Graves' ophthalmopathy and 55 to 65 with stable Graves' hyperthyroidism. Prospective prediction of ophthalmopathy was tested in an independent validation cohort consisting of roughly 20 hyperthyroidism patients and approximately 16 patients who later progressed to ophthalmopathy. After sampling, hyperthyroidism patients received methimazole starting at 30 mg daily, and ophthalmopathy patients received high-dose intravenous methylprednisolone.

The germline V gene (reference sequence) supplies CDR1 LNHDA and CDR2 SQIVND. V is trimmed back by 3 bases and J by 9 bases, and the junction contains 5 bases that no gene match accounts for. Counted from cysteine to phenylalanine, this CDR3 has 13 amino acids. Only CDR3 DNA is held: 39 bases, read in frame from base 1. Graves' hyperthyroidism was defined as stable when no progression to ophthalmopathy occurred over 18 months of follow-up. Hyperthyroidism patients were newly diagnosed, had a disease duration of under 2 months, and were aged 18 to 65 years. The study excluded patients with uncontrolled infections, other autoimmune diseases, pregnancy or lactation. Diagnoses relied on clinical symptoms, serum thyroxine and TRAb, thyroid ultrasound and orbital computed tomography. Ficoll-Paque density gradient centrifugation was used to isolate PBMCs from approximately 10 ml of fresh peripheral blood. Trizol reagent was used to extract total RNA, and RNA quality was then checked on an Agilent 2100 Bioanalyzer.

Here is what the overall study found, with its caveats: During validation, the model predicted progression to ophthalmopathy a median of about 5.9 months ahead of onset, with roughly 65% sensitivity and almost 75% specificity. No statistical method was used to set the sample size in advance, and investigators knew the group allocation. Most expanded thyroid clonotypes (frequency above 0.001) were also detected in blood, a finding suggesting that blood repertoires may reflect thyroid immune responses. In cross-validation, a model built on a 13 V-J signature told ophthalmopathy apart from stable hyperthyroidism with 85% to 90% sensitivity and about 81% specificity, and in testing the same model reached 80%/75%.

This clonotype has more than one count but fewer than ten. The specificity of this receptor is unknown. No much larger clone is present one base from it, and per-base qualities are unavailable. The TCR beta CDR3 regions were amplified from the RNA transcripts. For the first round of RT-PCR on the TCR CDR3, the HTBI primer set was used together with the Qiagen OneStep RT-PCR kit. Libraries were constructed in a second round of multiplex PCR, after which size selection and purification were carried out. The libraries were sequenced on an Illumina HiSeq2000 using paired-end 100 bp reads. Turning to the authors' computational methods: SOAPnuke was used to process the raw data, throwing out any read that contained adapters or uncalled bases, had a mean Phred below 15, or lacked an exact constant-primer or identifier match. COPE v1.2.5 was used to merge the high-quality paired reads, and each unique nucleotide sequence was defined as a clonotype. Clonotypes were aligned to IMGT TRBV, TRBD and TRBJ reference segments using MiTCR v1.1. Only V-J combinations with frequency above 0.0001, covering 99.2% of repertoires, were analysed. A TCS score was defined as the ratio between F50 (clonal expansion) and ExV (chaos), using BLOSUM62-based TCRdist between CDR3 peptides within each V-J. Welch's t-statistics and random forest reduced 500 to 650 V-J features to roughly 13, which were used in a naive Bayes classifier (R e1071). The raw public data were reprocessed by TCRdb itself: fastp quality trimming at Q25, MiXCR clonotype calling, in-frame beta chains only. Each CDR3 protein appears once, grouped with its most common genes and DNA. The V and J calls come from TCRdb's annotation, not from the publication. The sample table shows under 800,000 distinct CDR3 sequences, and 11% to 15% are seen once. The ten biggest clones cover roughly 10% of the sample.

This clonotype originated in a young woman with Graves' hyperthyroidism. Source material: blood. The rearrangement joined TRBV19 to TRBJ1-5, and 7 bases in between align with TRBD1. The CDR3 region: CASSIAGGGPQHF. The DNA sequence is given as TGTGCCAGTAGTATCGCAGGGGGGGGGCCCCAGCATTTT.